This paragraph covers one TCR beta chain sequence. As yet, its antigen is unknown. Donors, without exception, were Caucasian adults residing in Nashville, Tennessee. Negatively enriched CD4+ T cells were divided by CD45RA into naive and memory. These data come from a study of shared clonotypes between healthy human individuals. The CDR3 has 11 residues. The V end was cut by 8 bases, the J end by 7 bases, with 6 bases between. The germline gives CDR1 SGHTA, CDR2 FQGNSA. Source study methods: Filtering of immunoSEQ junctional sequences could not match full-length read filtering. Some clones are missing from TCRdb's copy, which holds only in-frame ones; the method was immunoSEQ multiplex PCR. V and J calls plus clone size are reproduced from that table; the DNA served to infer D and trimming. The sample records about 2.3 million clones, 85% to 95% being singletons. Study-wide findings and caveats: Shared across a handful of donors were roughly 5% of the naive CD4 clonotypes.

This chain links TRBV7-2 with TRBJ1-6; unclear D gene. The TCR was taken from a man between 18 and 29 years old in good health. Some clones in this sample may be carry-over from other donors' samples. The specimen was naive CD4+ T cells from PBMCs. Subset here: CD45RA+ positively selected. CDR3 in amino acids: CASAENSPLHF. DNA of the CDR3: TGTGCCAGCGCGGAAAATTCACCCCTCCACTTT.